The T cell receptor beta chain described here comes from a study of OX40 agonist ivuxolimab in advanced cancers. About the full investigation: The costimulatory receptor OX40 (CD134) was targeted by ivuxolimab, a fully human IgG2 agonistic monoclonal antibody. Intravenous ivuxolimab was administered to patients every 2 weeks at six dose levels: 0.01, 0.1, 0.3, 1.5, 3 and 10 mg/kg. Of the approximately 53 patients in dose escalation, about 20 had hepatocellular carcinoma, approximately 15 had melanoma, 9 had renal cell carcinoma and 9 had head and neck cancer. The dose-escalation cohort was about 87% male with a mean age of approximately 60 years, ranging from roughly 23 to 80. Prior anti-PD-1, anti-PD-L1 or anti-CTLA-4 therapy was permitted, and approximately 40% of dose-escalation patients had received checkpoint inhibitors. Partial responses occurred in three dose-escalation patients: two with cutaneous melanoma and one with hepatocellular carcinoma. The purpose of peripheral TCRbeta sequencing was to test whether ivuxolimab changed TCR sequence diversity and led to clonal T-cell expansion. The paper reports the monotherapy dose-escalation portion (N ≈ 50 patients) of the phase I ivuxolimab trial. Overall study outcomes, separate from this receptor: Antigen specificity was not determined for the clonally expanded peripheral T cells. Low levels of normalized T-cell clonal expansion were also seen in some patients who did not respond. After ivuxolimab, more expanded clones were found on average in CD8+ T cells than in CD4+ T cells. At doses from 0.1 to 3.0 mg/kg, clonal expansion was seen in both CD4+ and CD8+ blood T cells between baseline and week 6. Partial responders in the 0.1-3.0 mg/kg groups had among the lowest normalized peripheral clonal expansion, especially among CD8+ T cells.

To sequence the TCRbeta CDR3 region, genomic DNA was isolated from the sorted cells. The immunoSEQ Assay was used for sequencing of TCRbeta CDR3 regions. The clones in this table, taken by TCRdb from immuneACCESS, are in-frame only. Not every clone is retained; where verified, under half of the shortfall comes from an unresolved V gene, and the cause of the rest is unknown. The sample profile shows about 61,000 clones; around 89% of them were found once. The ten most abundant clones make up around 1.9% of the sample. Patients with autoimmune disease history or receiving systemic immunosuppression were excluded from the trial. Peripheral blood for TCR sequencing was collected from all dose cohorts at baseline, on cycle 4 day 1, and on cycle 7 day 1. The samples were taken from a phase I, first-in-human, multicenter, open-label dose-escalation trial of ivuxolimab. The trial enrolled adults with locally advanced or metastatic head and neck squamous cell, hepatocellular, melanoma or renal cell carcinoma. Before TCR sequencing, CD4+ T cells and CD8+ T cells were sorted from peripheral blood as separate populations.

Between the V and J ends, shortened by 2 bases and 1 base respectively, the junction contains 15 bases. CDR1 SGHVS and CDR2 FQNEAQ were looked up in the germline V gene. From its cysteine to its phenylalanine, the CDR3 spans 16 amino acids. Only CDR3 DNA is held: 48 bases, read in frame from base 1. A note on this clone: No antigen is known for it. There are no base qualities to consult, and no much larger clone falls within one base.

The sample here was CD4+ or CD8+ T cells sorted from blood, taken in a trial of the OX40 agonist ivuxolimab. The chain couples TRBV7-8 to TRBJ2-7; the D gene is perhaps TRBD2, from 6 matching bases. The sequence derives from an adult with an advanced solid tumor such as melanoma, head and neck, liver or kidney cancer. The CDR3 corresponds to CASSLSEPGVSYEQYF. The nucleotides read TGTGCCAGCAGCTTATCAGAACCGGGAGTATCCTACGAGCAGTACTTC.